This T cell receptor (beta chain) is drawn from a study of blood T cell repertoires in COVID-19. Study as a whole: PBMCs, B-cell-depleted T cells, or T cells were the source of the cDNA or gDNA that made up the material.

For this clone: The identical CDR3 is also encoded by other nucleotide sequences in the sample.

Trimming removed 0 bases from V and 4 bases from J, with 8 bases in between. This CDR3 has 14 amino acids. Looked up from germline, CDR1 is SGHRS and CDR2 is YFSETQ. Authors' processing steps: Estimation of nucleated cell counts was performed using reference gene primer amplification. TCRdb keeps only in-frame clones here, not all; method: immunoSEQ multiplex PCR. V and J calls and clone size are copied from that table; D and trimming were computed from the DNA. Found here are roughly 670,000 clones, 80% to 90% of them singletons; the top ten hold roughly 0.25%. The sequence was obtained from a woman younger than 30 with acute or convalescent COVID-19. J is TRBJ1-5 and V is TRBV5-1, with no clear D. What was sequenced was peripheral blood. The CDR3 loop is CASSLGGSNQPQHF. CDR3 coding DNA: TGCGCCAGCAGCTTGGGTGGCAGTAATCAGCCCCAGCATTTT.